This TCR beta chain was documented in a study of blood T cell repertoires in COVID-19. For the study at large: PBMCs, B-cell-depleted T cells, or T cells provided the cDNA or gDNA that made up the material.

TCRdb's copy holds only in-frame clones and misses some; the assay was immunoSEQ multiplex PCR. The data contain a few hundred thousand clones, 75% to 85% of them singletons. Participants were aged about 18 to 100 years from around 26 US areas. Participants' own reports of clinical history determined their cohort assignment. The CDR3 is 15 amino acids. The germline gives CDR1 MNHEY, CDR2 SVGAGI. V lost 8 bases and J lost 2; bases outside the gene matches: 6. Material: PBMCs or T cells enriched from blood (not recorded which). The TCR originated in a man aged 30 to 39 with acute COVID-19. The chain carries TRBV6-5 and TRBJ2-1, with TRBD2 matching 10 bases. The CDR3 DNA is TGTGCCAGCGTGGCTAGCGGGGGACCCTACAATGAGCAGTTCTTC. The encoded protein is CASVASGGPYNEQFF.